Listed here are 29 T cell receptor beta chains from one sample, sequenced in a study of radiation and T cells in renal cell carcinoma. Repertoires were generated with immunoSEQ multiplex PCR, while TCRdb's copy carries only in-frame clones and drops some. The sample has 100,000 to 150,000 clones, around nine tenths seen once. Indicated time point: blood 2 weeks post-SBRT. Treatment in this sample: 15 Gy SBRT to primary tumor, nephrectomy 4 weeks later. The starting material was blood, obtained from a patient whose treatment included radiotherapy and nephrectomy. The receptors stem from an older woman with renal cell carcinoma.

This chain joins TRBV29-1 and TRBJ2-3, with a weak D call TRBD1 (5 bases). The CDR3 is 13 amino acids. Germline loops: CDR1 SQVTM, CDR2 ANQGSEA. Deletions cut 3 bases from V and 8 bases from J, with 15 bases between. The CDR3 sequence: CSVDQGMVGTQYF. In nucleotides, the CDR3 is TGCAGCGTTGACCAGGGCATGGTGGGTACGCAGTATTTT.

This clone occurred once. The V and J genes are TRBV5-1 and TRBJ2-1; 10 bases agree with TRBD1. Germline CDR1 and CDR2: SGHRS and YFSETQ. V shed 3 bases, J shed 3 bases, and the junction held 6 bases outside the gene matches. The length of the CDR3 is 16 residues. CDR3 bases: TGCGCCAGCAGCTCCGACAGGGGGCCGGTCTACAATGAGCAGTTCTTC. Translated: CASSSDRGPVYNEQFF.

The genes are TRBV7-6 and TRBJ2-1; 8 bases are shared with TRBD2. V dropped 1 base and J dropped 8; count of bases not matched to a gene: 4. CDR1 is SGHVS, CDR2 FNYEAQ, per germline. CDR3 length: 14 amino acids. DNA for the CDR3: TGTGCCAGCAGCTTAGTAGGACTAGCTTATGAGCAGTTCTTC. Translating it yields CASSLVGLAYEQFF.

The chain uses TRBV19 and TRBJ2-5; 7 bases line up with TRBD1. V trimming: 10 bases; J trimming: 10 bases; junction bases outside the gene matches: 6. CDR1 is LNHDA and CDR2 is SQIVND in the germline V gene (reference sequence). This CDR3 has 10 residues. CDR3 region: CAKGTGDQYF. Written as DNA, the CDR3 is TGTGCCAAGGGAACAGGGGACCAGTACTTC.

The chain uses TRBV6-5 and TRBJ2-2; either TRBD1 or TRBD2 may fit D (5 bases each). CDR1 is MNHEY and CDR2 is SVGAGI in the germline V gene. V lost 2 bases to trimming and J lost 4 bases, with 11 bases between them. The CDR3 length is 15 residues. The CDR3 sequence is CASSYDGASTGELFF. The CDR3, as DNA: TGTGCCAGCAGTTACGACGGGGCCAGCACCGGGGAGCTGTTTTTT.

The chain has TRBV6-5 and TRBJ1-5; TRBD1 matches 9 bases. V trimming: 4 bases; J trimming: 2 bases; junction bases outside the gene matches: 3. Germline-derived CDR1 and CDR2 are MNHEY and SVGAGI. The CDR3 has 15 amino acids. CDR3 DNA: TGTGCCAGCAGTTCACAGGGGGCCGGCAATCAGCCCCAGCATTTT. Encoded protein: CASSSQGAGNQPQHF.

The genes are TRBV11-3 and TRBJ2-3, with 8 bases lining up with TRBD2. There are 16 residues in the CDR3. Germline V gene data show CDR1 as SGHNT and CDR2 as YENEEA. V lost 2 bases to trimming and J lost 4 bases; unmatched junction nucleotides: 8. CDR3 loop: CASSLNPGTRADTQYF. CDR3 sequence (DNA): TGTGCCAGCAGCTTAAACCCGGGGACTAGGGCAGATACGCAGTATTTT.

As for this clone: The junction departs from germline at one end; a sequencing error may be responsible. This sequence joins TRBV7-7 and TRBJ2-7; D possibly uses TRBD1 or TRBD2 (6 bases each). CDR3 size: 14 residues. Germline CDR1 and CDR2: SSHAT and FNYEAQ (reference sequence). The CDR3 is CASSLSGGGYEQYF. CDR3 coding DNA: TGTGCTAGCAGCTTATCCGGAGGGGGCTACGAGCAGTACTTC.

The chain carries TRBV6-1 and TRBJ2-7, with 16 bases aligning to TRBD2. Germline assignment: CDR1 MNHNS and CDR2 SASEGT. The trim removed 4 bases at V and 2 bases at J, leaving 8 bases unmatched. The CDR3 loop spans 18 amino acids. The CDR3 here is CASSAGTSGGALPYEQYF. The CDR3 DNA reads TGTGCCAGCAGTGCGGGGACTAGCGGGGGGGCTCTCCCCTACGAGCAGTACTTC.

The chain has TRBV5-5 and TRBJ2-7, with D possibly being TRBD1 or TRBD2 (5 bases each). This CDR3 contains 14 residues. Germline V gene data show CDR1 as SGHKS and CDR2 as YYEKEE (reference sequence). Trimming removed 2 bases at V and 5 bases at J, with 14 bases between. CDR3 nucleotides: TGTGCCAGCAGCTTTCTGGGGGTAATGAACGAGCAGTACTTC. This sequence encodes CASSFLGVMNEQYF.

The chain employs TRBV19 and TRBJ1-2, with D possibly matching TRBD1 (6 bases). CDR3 length: 14 amino acids. Per the germline V gene, CDR1 is LNHDA and CDR2 is SQIVND (reference sequence). Trimming took off 6 bases at V and 0 bases at J, with 11 bases between the two ends. DNA of the CDR3: TGTGCCAGTAGGACCACAGGGCCTAACTATGGCTACACCTTC. As protein: CASRTTGPNYGYTF.

V usage is TRBV30 and J usage is TRBJ1-2, with 8 bases aligning to TRBD1. After removal of 2 bases from V and 5 bases from J, the junction contained 7 bases not matched to a gene. Germline loops: CDR1 GTSNPN, CDR2 SVGIG (reference sequence). There are 14 residues in the CDR3. The CDR3 region has the DNA TGTGCCTGGAGTTCCCGTGGGACAGGTTATGGCTACACCTTC. This codes for CAWSSRGTGYGYTF.

The rearrangement joins TRBV5-6 to TRBJ2-1, with D perhaps matching TRBD1 (6 bases). The germline V and J ends were trimmed by 6 bases and 5 bases, with 21 bases remaining between them. The CDR3 consists of 16 residues. CDR1 and CDR2 (germline): SGHDT, YYEEEE. Here the CDR3 reads CASTPAWGRMDNEQFF. CDR3 DNA sequence: TGTGCCAGCACCCCCGCCTGGGGGCGCATGGACAATGAGCAGTTCTTC.

The chain couples TRBV6-5 to TRBJ1-5; unclear D gene. CDR3 length equals 14 residues. Germline V gene data show CDR1 as MNHEY and CDR2 as SVGAGI. V lost 4 bases and J 1 base, leaving 8 bases between the germline ends. For the CDR3, the DNA is TGTGCCAGCAGTTTGGTGGGAAGCAATCAGCCCCAGCATTTT. The encoded protein is CASSLVGSNQPQHF.

This clone has just a few counts. The V gene is TRBV11-3, the J gene TRBJ1-1; no clear D. Germline CDR1 is SGHNT and CDR2 is YENEEA. The V and J ends lost 5 bases and 1 base respectively, with 8 bases between them. The CDR3 runs 13 residues. CDR3 nucleotides: TGTGCCAGCAGCCTTAAGGGGAACACTGAAGCTTTCTTT. Translating gives CASSLKGNTEAFF. Full variable domain (outside the CDR3, taken from reference TRBV11-3 and TRBJ1-1): EAGVVQSPRYKIIEKKQPVAFWCNPISGHNTLYWYLQNLGQGPELLIRYENEEAVDDSQLPKDRFSAERLKGVDSTLKIQPAELGDSAVYLCASSLKGNTEAFFGQGTRLTVV.

The sample holds a few counts of this clone. The same CDR3 arises from other DNA sequences in this sample as well. This chain joins TRBV14 and TRBJ1-1; D remains ambiguous. V was clipped by 4 bases and J by 0 bases, with 6 bases between them. This CDR3 region has 13 residues. Germline V gene data show CDR1 as SGHDN and CDR2 as FVKESK. Here the CDR3 reads CASSPRMNTEAFF. In DNA, the CDR3 is TGTGCCAGCAGCCCGCGCATGAACACTGAAGCTTTCTTT.

The chain has TRBV28 and TRBJ1-5; D remains ambiguous. CDR3 length equals 13 residues. Trimming took off 2 bases at V and 4 bases at J, with 6 bases between the two ends. Germline-derived CDR1 and CDR2 are MDHEN and SYDVKM. This chain's CDR3 is CASSLQENQPQHF. The CDR3 DNA is TGTGCCAGCAGTTTACAGGAAAATCAGCCCCAGCATTTT. Drawing the rest from reference TRBV28 and TRBJ1-5, the complete variable domain is DVKVTQSSRYLVKRTGEKVFLECVQDMDHENMFWYRQDPGLGLRLIYFSYDVKMKEKGDIPEGYSVSREKKERFSLILESASTNQTSMYLCASSLQENQPQHFGDGTRLSIL.

The chain has TRBV5-8 and TRBJ1-5, with 9 nucleotides matching TRBD1. Germline CDR1 SGHTS, CDR2 YDEGEE. Trimming took 2 bases from V and 3 from J; bases not matched to a gene: 6. The CDR3 has 16 amino acids. The CDR3 loop reads CASSFGRDRDNQPQHF. The CDR3 DNA sequence: TGTGCCAGCAGCTTCGGTCGGGACAGGGACAATCAGCCCCAGCATTTT.

The V call is TRBV30, the J call TRBJ2-5; D possibly corresponds to TRBD1 (5 bases). Trimming took off 2 bases at V and 2 bases at J, with 9 bases between the two ends. CDR3 length equals 13 residues. Germline CDR1 GTSNPN, CDR2 SVGIG (reference sequence). The CDR3 reads CAWSRGLQETQYF. In DNA form, the CDR3 reads TGTGCCTGGAGTAGGGGATTACAAGAGACCCAGTACTTC.

This chain links TRBV7-9 with TRBJ1-2; TRBD1 might be the D (6 bases). Germline CDR1 is SEHNR and CDR2 is FQNEAQ (reference sequence). This CDR3 comprises 14 residues. V lost 1 base to trimming and J lost 5 bases, with 11 bases between them. CDR3 coding DNA: TGTGCCAGCAGCTTAGATGCAGGGGATTATGGCTACACCTTC. Its translation: CASSLDAGDYGYTF. Supplemented by reference TRBV7-9 and TRBJ1-2, the full variable domain reads DTGVSQNPRHKITKRGQNVTFRCDPISEHNRLYWYRQTLGQGPEFLTYFQNEAQLEKSRLLSDRFSAERPKGSFSTLEIQRTEQGDSAMYLCASSLDAGDYGYTFGSGTRLTVV.

This clone was observed a handful of times. V is TRBV7-8 and J is TRBJ2-5; 8 bases align to TRBD1. This CDR3 is built from 16 residues. Germline CDR1 is SGHVS and CDR2 is FQNEAQ. Trimming at V came to 3 bases and at J to 9 bases, leaving 15 bases not matched to a gene. CDR3 in amino acids: CASSLRGQAPSASQYF. For the CDR3, the DNA is TGTGCCAGCAGCTTGAGGGGACAGGCGCCGTCAGCGTCCCAGTACTTC.

In DNA, the CDR3 is TGTGCCAGCAGTTATCAGGCCACCGACGGGGGCTACACCTTC. Translated, it gives CASSYQATDGGYTF. The gene calls are TRBV6-6 and TRBJ1-2, with no clear D. The CDR3 covers 14 residues. V was cut by 3 bases and J by 8 bases, with 16 bases left in between. Germline V lookup: CDR1 MNHNY, CDR2 SVGAGI (reference sequence).

The chain combines TRBV6-6 with TRBJ2-3; 7 nucleotides match TRBD1. With V trimmed by 4 bases and J by 4 bases, 11 bases remained unmatched. The V gene's germline CDR1 is MNHNY and CDR2 SVGAGI (reference sequence). The CDR3 loop spans 16 amino acids. The CDR3, as DNA: TGTGCCAGCAGTTTCCGGACAGGTGATTACTCAGATACGCAGTATTTT. This gives the protein CASSFRTGDYSDTQYF.

The chain has TRBV27 and TRBJ1-1, with D unresolved. Trimming cost V 5 bases and J 4 bases, with 14 bases left between them. The CDR3 totals 14 residues. Looked up from germline, CDR1 is MNHEY and CDR2 is SMNVEV (reference sequence). In nucleotides, the CDR3 is TGTGCCAGCAGTCCCCTTTTCGGAAGCACTGAAGCTTTCTTT. It codes for CASSPLFGSTEAFF.

The chain couples TRBV7-9 to TRBJ1-2; D is uncertain. Trimming removed 5 bases at V and 8 bases at J, with 21 bases between. CDR1 and CDR2 (germline): SEHNR, FQNEAQ (reference sequence). The CDR3 runs 15 residues. The CDR3, as DNA: TGTGCCAGCAGCCTTAGCGACGGAGCCTCTGAGGGCTACACCTTC. Translated, it gives CASSLSDGASEGYTF. Filled out from reference TRBV7-9 and TRBJ1-2, the complete variable domain reads DTGVSQNPRHKITKRGQNVTFRCDPISEHNRLYWYRQTLGQGPEFLTYFQNEAQLEKSRLLSDRFSAERPKGSFSTLEIQRTEQGDSAMYLCASSLSDGASEGYTFGSGTRLTVV.

The rearrangement links TRBV7-9 to TRBJ1-4; unclear D gene. This CDR3 contains 16 residues. Germline V gene sequence: CDR1 SEHNR, CDR2 FQNEAQ (reference sequence). V lost 4 bases and J lost 5, with 17 bases in between. This chain's CDR3 is CASSSNNGRENEKLFF. DNA of the CDR3: TGTGCCAGCAGCTCTAATAATGGCCGGGAAAATGAAAAACTGTTTTTT.

A single count supports this clone. V usage is TRBV11-3 and J usage is TRBJ1-1; 7 nucleotides match TRBD1. CDR3 length: 16 residues. The V gene's germline CDR1 is SGHNT and CDR2 YENEEA. The V gene end was trimmed by 4 bases and the J gene end by 7 bases; junction bases not matched to a gene: 15. The CDR3 loop is CASSSIVRTGSREAFF. The CDR3 DNA sequence: TGTGCCAGCAGCTCCATCGTTCGGACAGGCTCCCGTGAAGCTTTCTTT.

The chain is built from TRBV10-3 and TRBJ1-1; D not resolved. V was pared by 7 bases and J by 8 bases, with 20 bases between. Germline V gives CDR1 ENHRY, CDR2 SYGVKD. The length of the CDR3 is 14 residues. The CDR3 loop reads CAITLGSSAAEAFF. The CDR3 DNA follows: TGTGCCATCACCCTTGGATCCTCAGCGGCAGAAGCTTTCTTT.

V usage is TRBV2 and J usage is TRBJ2-7, with TRBD2 matching 8 bases. Germline CDR1 SNHLY, CDR2 FYNNEI. After removal of 5 bases from V and 0 bases from J, the junction contained 6 bases not matched to a gene. The CDR3 totals 15 residues. The CDR3 protein is CASSLAGQSSYEQYF. CDR3 bases: TGTGCCAGCAGTCTAGCGGGCCAGAGCTCCTACGAGCAGTACTTC.